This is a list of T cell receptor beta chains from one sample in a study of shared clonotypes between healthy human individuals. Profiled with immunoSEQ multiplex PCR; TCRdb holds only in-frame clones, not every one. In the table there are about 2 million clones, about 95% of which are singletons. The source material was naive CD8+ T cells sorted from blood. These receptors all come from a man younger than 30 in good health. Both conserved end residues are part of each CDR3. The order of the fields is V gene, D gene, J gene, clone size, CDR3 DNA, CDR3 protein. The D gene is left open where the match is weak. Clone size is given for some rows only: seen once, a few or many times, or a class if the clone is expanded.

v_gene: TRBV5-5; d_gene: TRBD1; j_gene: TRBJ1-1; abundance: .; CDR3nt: TGTGCCAGCAGCAACCCGACAGGGGCTGAAGCTTTCTTT; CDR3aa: CASSNPTGAEAFF
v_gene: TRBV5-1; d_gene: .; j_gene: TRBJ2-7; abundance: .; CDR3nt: TGCGCCAGCAGCTTGGTCAATTCCTACGAGCAGTACTTC; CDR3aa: CASSLVNSYEQYF
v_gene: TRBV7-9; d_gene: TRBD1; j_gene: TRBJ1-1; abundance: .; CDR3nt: TGTGCCAGCAGCCCAGGACAGGGGAAGAACACTGAAGCTTTCTTT; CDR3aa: CASSPGQGKNTEAFF
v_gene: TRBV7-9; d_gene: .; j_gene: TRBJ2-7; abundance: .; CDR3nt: TGTGCCAGCAGCTTAAATATGTACGAGCAGTACTTC; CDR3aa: CASSLNMYEQYF
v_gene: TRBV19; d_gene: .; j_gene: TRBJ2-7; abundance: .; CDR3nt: TGTGCCAGTAGTGGGACCCGATCCTCCTACGAGCAGTACTTC; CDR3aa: CASSGTRSSYEQYF
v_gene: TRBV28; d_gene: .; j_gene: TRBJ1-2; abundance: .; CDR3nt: TGTGCCAGCAGTTTGGGTCAGTATGGCTACACCTTC; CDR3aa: CASSLGQYGYTF
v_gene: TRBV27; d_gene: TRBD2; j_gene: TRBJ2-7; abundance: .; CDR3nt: TGTGCCAGCAGTTTCAGAGCGGGAGTATACGAGCAGTACTTC; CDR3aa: CASSFRAGVYEQYF
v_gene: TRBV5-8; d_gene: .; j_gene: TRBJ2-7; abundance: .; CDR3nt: TGTGCCAGCAGCCCCGGGGGACAGCCCTACGAGCAGTACTTC; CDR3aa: CASSPGGQPYEQYF
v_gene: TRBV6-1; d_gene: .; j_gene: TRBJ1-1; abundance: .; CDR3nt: TGTGCCAGCAGTGAAGGGGCAGGGCGGATTAACACTGAAGCTTTCTTT; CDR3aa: CASSEGAGRINTEAFF
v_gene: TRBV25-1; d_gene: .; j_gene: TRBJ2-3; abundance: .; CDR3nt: TGTGCCAGCAGTGAATATGTGACAGAGGACACAGATACGCAGTATTTT; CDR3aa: CASSEYVTEDTDTQYF
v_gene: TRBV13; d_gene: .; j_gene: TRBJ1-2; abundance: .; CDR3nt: TGTGCCAGCAGCTTAGAGGGGGGCTACACCTTC; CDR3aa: CASSLEGGYTF
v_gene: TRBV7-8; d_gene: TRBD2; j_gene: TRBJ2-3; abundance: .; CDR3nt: TGTGCCAGCAACAGCGGGGGTTCGACAGATACGCAGTATTTT; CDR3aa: CASNSGGSTDTQYF
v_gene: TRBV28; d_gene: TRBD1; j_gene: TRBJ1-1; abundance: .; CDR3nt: TGTGCCAGCAGTTTATCGGACAGGGGGAACACTGAAGCTTTCTTT; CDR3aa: CASSLSDRGNTEAFF
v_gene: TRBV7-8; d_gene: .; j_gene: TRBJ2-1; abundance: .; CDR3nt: TGTGCCAGCAGCCCGCTGGGCGGCAGCTCCTACAATGAGCAGTTCTTC; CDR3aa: CASSPLGGSSYNEQFF
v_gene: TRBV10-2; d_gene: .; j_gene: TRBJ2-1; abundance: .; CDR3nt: TGCGCCAGCAGTGAGATGGCTAACTCCTACAATGAGCAGTTCTTC; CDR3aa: CASSEMANSYNEQFF
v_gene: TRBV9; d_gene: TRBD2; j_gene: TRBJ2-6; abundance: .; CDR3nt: TGTGCCAGCAGCGCGACGGGACTAGCGGGAGCGGCTGGGGCCAACGTCCTGACTTTC; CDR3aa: CASSATGLAGAAGANVLTF
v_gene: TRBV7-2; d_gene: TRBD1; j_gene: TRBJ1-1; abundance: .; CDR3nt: TGTGCCAGCAGCTTAGCGGGACAGGTGTGGGACACTGAAGCTTTCTTT; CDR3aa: CASSLAGQVWDTEAFF
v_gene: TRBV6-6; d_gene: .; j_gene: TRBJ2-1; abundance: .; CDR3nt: TGTGCCAGCAGTTCCTGGGACGGGAGCTCCTACAATGAGCAGTTCTTC; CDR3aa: CASSSWDGSSYNEQFF
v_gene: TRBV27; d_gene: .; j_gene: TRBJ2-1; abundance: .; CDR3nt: TGTGCCAGCAGTTTATTGGGGGGCAATGAGCAGTTCTTC; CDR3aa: CASSLLGGNEQFF
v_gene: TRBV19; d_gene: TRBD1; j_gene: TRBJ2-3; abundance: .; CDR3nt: TGTGCCAGTAATACTGGACAGGGGCCATACGGCACAGATACGCAGTATTTT; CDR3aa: CASNTGQGPYGTDTQYF
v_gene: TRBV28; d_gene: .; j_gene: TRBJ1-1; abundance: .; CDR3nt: TGTGCCAGCAGGGAGGCGACGGAAAAGTTGAACACTGAAGCTTTCTTT; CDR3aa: CASREATEKLNTEAFF
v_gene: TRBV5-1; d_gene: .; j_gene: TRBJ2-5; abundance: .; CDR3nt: TGCGCCAGCAGTTGGGGACCGGGGGCAGAGACCCAGTACTTC; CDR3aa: CASSWGPGAETQYF
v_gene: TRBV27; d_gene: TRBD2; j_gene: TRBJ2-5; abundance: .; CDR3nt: TGTGCCAGCAAGGCTAGCGGGGGGCAAGAGACCCAGTACTTC; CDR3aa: CASKASGGQETQYF
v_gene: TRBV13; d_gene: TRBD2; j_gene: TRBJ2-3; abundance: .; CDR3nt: TGTGCCAGCAGCAATGGGACTAGCGGGAGCACAGATACGCAGTATTTT; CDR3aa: CASSNGTSGSTDTQYF
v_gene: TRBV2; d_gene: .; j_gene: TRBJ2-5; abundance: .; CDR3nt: TGTGCCAGCATCGAAGGACCTGGGGAGACCCAGTACTTC; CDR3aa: CASIEGPGETQYF
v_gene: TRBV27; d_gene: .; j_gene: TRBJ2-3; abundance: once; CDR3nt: TGTGCCAGCAGTTTACTAGGGGGAGAGGATACGCAGTATTTT; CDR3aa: CASSLLGGEDTQYF
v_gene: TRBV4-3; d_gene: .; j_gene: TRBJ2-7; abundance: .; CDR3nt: TGCGCCAGCAGCCAAGATCCTGCGGGACAACTCTACGAGCAGTACTTC; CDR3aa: CASSQDPAGQLYEQYF
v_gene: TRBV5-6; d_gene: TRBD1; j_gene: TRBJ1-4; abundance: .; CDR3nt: TGTGCCAGCAGATCCGGGACAGGGGTGACCCCGGGTGAAAAACTGTTTTTT; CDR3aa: CASRSGTGVTPGEKLFF
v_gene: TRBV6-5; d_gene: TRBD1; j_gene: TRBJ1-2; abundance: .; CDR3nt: TGTGCCAGCAGTTCCGGACAGGGGGATGGCTACACCTTC; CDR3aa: CASSSGQGDGYTF
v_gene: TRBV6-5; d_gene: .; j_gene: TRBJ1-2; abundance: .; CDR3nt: TGTGCCAGCAGCCCCGGGGAGGGAGGCTATGGCTACACCTTC; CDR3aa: CASSPGEGGYGYTF
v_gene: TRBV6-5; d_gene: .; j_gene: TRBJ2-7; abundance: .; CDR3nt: TGTGCCAGCAGTTACATGGACGGCTACGAGCAGTACTTC; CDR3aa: CASSYMDGYEQYF
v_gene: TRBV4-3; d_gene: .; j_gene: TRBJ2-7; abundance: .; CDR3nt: TGCGCCAGCAGCCAGGCGTTCATGAACCCCACGGATAGCTACGAGCAGTACTTC; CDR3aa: CASSQAFMNPTDSYEQYF